The source of this TCR beta chain is a study of human T cells and chemical hapten exposure. Study in general: Chiefly female patients presented with alopecia areata, totalis or universalis.

TCRdb used MiXCR to reprocess the RACE reads, holding one entry per CDR3 protein. The sample gives approximately 82,000 distinct CDR3 sequences, roughly a tenth of which show up once; 2% to 2.5% is in the top ten. This CDR3 comprises 13 residues. V shed 11 bases, J shed 7 bases, and the junction held 9 bases outside the gene matches. Time point indicated: patch test 1, 2 weeks after DPC sensitization. Sample treatment: therapeutic diphenylcyclopropenone sensitization with weekly scalp DPC. This clonotype was seen a few times. This clonotype was obtained from a man in his forties with alopecia areata. Some clones in this sample may be carry-over from other donors' samples. This sequence joins TRBV12-3 or TRBV12-4 and TRBJ2-1, with 9 bases identical to TRBD1. Specimen: whole blood, collected in connection with sensitization to the hapten diphenylcyclopropenone (DPC). CDR3 DNA sequence: TGTGCCCGGAGGAGACAGGGGGAGAATGAGCAGTTCTTC. This gives the protein CARRRQGENEQFF.